This TCR beta chain comes out of a study of shared clonotypes between healthy human individuals. Study findings and constraints: Clonotype sharing across several donors was observed for 4% to 6.5% of naive CD4 clonotypes. The generation probabilities recorded for non-shared clonotypes fell below those of clonotypes shared by all four donors. Richness estimates generally favored naive over memory subsets. Clonotype sharing among donors, it was expected, would be affected by sequencing depth.

Measured with immunoSEQ multiplex PCR; TCRdb has only the in-frame clones, and not every one. The repertoire holds roughly 700,000 clones, 90% seen once, with less than 40% in the top ten. On this clone: Its antigen is unknown.

CDR1 is SGHNT, CDR2 YYREEE, per germline (reference sequence). The length of the CDR3 is 14 residues. V lost 2 bases and J lost 10, with 16 bases in between. V is TRBV5-4 and J is TRBJ2-1; tentatively, D is TRBD1 or TRBD2 (6 bases each). This clonotype was sampled from a man between 18 and 35 years old in good health. Some clones in this sample may be carry-over from other donors' samples. The sequencing sample was made of memory CD8+ T cells from PBMCs. Stated subset: CD45RO+ cells pooled with CCR7-negative TemRA cells. The CDR3 DNA sequence: TGTGCCAGCAGCTTAAGTAGCCCCGGGGGCGAGCAGTTCTTC. Translating it yields CASSLSSPGGEQFF. Full variable domain (rest looked up from reference TRBV5-4 and TRBJ2-1): ETGVTQSPTHLIKTRGQQVTLRCSSQSGHNTVSWYQQALGQGPQFIFQYYREEENGRGNFPPRFSGLQFPNYSSELNVNALELDDSALYLCASSLSSPGGEQFFGPGTRLTVL.